Each of the 26 T cell receptor beta chains below was sequenced from the same sample in a study of T-cell memory formation after mild COVID-19. TCRdb recomputed calls from the 5' RACE reads with MiXCR, one row per CDR3 protein. In the table there are tens of thousands of distinct CDR3 sequences, roughly 13% of which are singletons. Material for sequencing was PBMCs or a T cell subset sorted from them (not recorded which). These receptors were taken from a man aged 18 to 29 who had mild COVID-19 (a few samples of this study predate the infection). Cell type and time point are not known.

This clonotype was counted only a few times. The chain links TRBV5-1 to TRBJ2-3; TRBD2 agrees at 12 bases. The CDR3 contains 17 residues. Germline V gene sequence: CDR1 SGHRS, CDR2 YFSETQ. J lost 2 bases, V lost 4 bases, and 8 bases had no gene match. The DNA for the CDR3 is TGCGCCAGCAGCGCACCGACTAGCGGGGGACCCACAGATACGCAGTATTTT. Protein sequence: CASSAPTSGGPTDTQYF.

The sample holds a few counts of this clonotype. CDR3 protein: CASSLPTGGNEQFF. CDR3 sequence (DNA): TGTGCCAGCAGTTTACCCACAGGGGGGAATGAGCAGTTCTTC. The rearrangement uses TRBV27 and TRBJ2-1, with 8 bases aligning to TRBD1. Germline values: CDR1 MNHEY, CDR2 SMNVEV (reference sequence). The CDR3 runs 14 residues. J gave up 7 bases and V 2 bases, and 4 bases lay outside the gene matches.

The table lists this clonotype with a few counts. This chain joins TRBV7-2 and TRBJ2-7, with a possible D match to TRBD2 (5 bases). The ends were cut back, 5 bases at V and 4 bases at J, with 12 bases in the middle. Germline V CDR1 and CDR2: SGHTA, FQGNSA. This CDR3 has 13 residues. Here the CDR3 DNA reads TGTGCCAGCAGCCCGGCGAGGGCGTACGAGCAGTACTTC. Protein sequence: CASSPARAYEQYF.

The V call is TRBV27, the J call TRBJ1-1, with D possibly matching TRBD1 (6 bases). The CDR3 is 14 amino acids. The V and J ends lost 3 bases and 0 bases respectively, with 8 bases between them. The germline V gene has CDR1 MNHEY and CDR2 SMNVEV (reference sequence). In nucleotides, the CDR3 is TGTGCCAGCAGTTTTGGACAGTTGAACACTGAAGCTTTCTTT. Translation gives CASSFGQLNTEAFF.

The sample holds a few counts of this clonotype. This chain joins TRBV6-5 and TRBJ1-1, with a weak D call TRBD1 (5 bases). Between the trimmed V and J ends, which lost 0 bases and 1 base, there was a span of 9 bases. The germline V gene encodes CDR1 MNHEY and CDR2 SVGAGI. This CDR3 is built from 15 residues. CDR3 DNA sequence: TGTGCCAGCAGTTACTCTTGGGGGGAGAACACTGAAGCTTTCTTT. As protein: CASSYSWGENTEAFF.

The V gene is TRBV27, the J gene TRBJ2-7, with 10 bases lining up with TRBD1. Germline values: CDR1 MNHEY, CDR2 SMNVEV (reference sequence). The CDR3 is 13 residues long. V lost 3 bases, J lost 11 bases, and 7 bases stayed unmatched. DNA for the CDR3: TGTGCCAGCAGTTTGGGGGGGACAGGGGAAGAGTACTTC. The encoded protein is CASSLGGTGEEYF.

The J gene is TRBJ2-2, the V gene TRBV4-2, with D perhaps TRBD1 (6 bases). The ends were cut back, 6 bases at V and 3 bases at J, with 14 bases in the middle. Germline assignment: CDR1 LGHNA and CDR2 YNFKEQ. The CDR3 consists of 15 residues. The DNA of the CDR3 is TGTGCCAGCAGTCACCAGGGGCAGGACACCGGGGAGCTGTTTTTT. This encodes CASSHQGQDTGELFF.

The chain combines TRBV7-9 with TRBJ1-1, with D possibly matching TRBD1 (6 bases). Trimming cost V 5 bases and J 5 bases, with 18 bases left between them. The CDR3 runs 15 residues. The V gene's germline CDR1 is SEHNR and CDR2 FQNEAQ (reference sequence). The CDR3 spells CASSPSKDSKTEAFF. In DNA form, the CDR3 reads TGTGCCAGCAGCCCTTCCAAGGACAGTAAAACTGAAGCTTTCTTT.

The J gene is TRBJ2-1, the V gene TRBV5-1; TRBD2 aligns across 11 bases. Germline values: CDR1 SGHRS, CDR2 YFSETQ. V dropped 0 bases and J dropped 6; count of bases not matched to a gene: 2. The CDR3 spans 15 residues. CDR3 amino acids: CASSLGTSGRNEQFF. As DNA, the CDR3 is TGCGCCAGCAGCTTGGGGACTAGCGGGCGCAATGAGCAGTTCTTC.

This clonotype was picked up a small number of times. The V call is TRBV5-5, the J call TRBJ2-1, with 11 nucleotides matching TRBD1. CDR3 length equals 16 residues. V shed 4 bases, J shed 8 bases, and the junction held 11 bases outside the gene matches. Germline-derived CDR1 and CDR2 are SGHKS and YYEKEE (reference sequence). DNA of the CDR3: TGTGCCAGCAGCCATTACCGGGACAGGGGGGACGATGAGCAGTTCTTC. Protein product: CASSHYRDRGDDEQFF.

With regard to this clonotype: The CDR3 does not close with the conserved phenylalanine or tryptophan, likely indicating a read error. The DNA is omitted, as the CDR3 cannot be located on it reliably, and the CDR3 follows TCRdb's listing. This sequence joins TRBV27 and TRBJ2-7; whether TRBD1, the table's D call, matches the DNA was not checked. Germline CDR1 reads MNHEY; CDR2 reads SMNVEV (reference sequence). The CDR3 is made up of 9 amino acids, end residues included. CDR3 amino acids: CASRTGVYD.

The chain joins TRBV7-9 to TRBJ1-2; 10 bases agree with TRBD1. Germline assignment: CDR1 SEHNR and CDR2 FQNEAQ (reference sequence). This CDR3 region has 15 residues. J lost 3 bases, V lost 5 bases, and 6 bases had no gene match. DNA for the CDR3: TGTGCCAGCAGCCCCCTGGACAGGGGGTACTATGGCTACACCTTC. Its translation: CASSPLDRGYYGYTF.

This clonotype occurred a few times. The gene calls are TRBV12-3 or TRBV12-4 and TRBJ1-2; D is unclear. This CDR3 has 11 amino acids. V shed 6 bases and J shed 7 bases, with 9 bases lying between them. The CDR3 DNA reads TGTGCCAGCAGGGACCCCGGTGGCTACACCTTC. This gives the protein CASRDPGGYTF.

This clonotype was seen only a few times. The chain uses TRBV6-2 or TRBV6-3 and TRBJ2-7; TRBD1 or TRBD2 may be the D gene (5 bases each). V lost 8 bases, J lost 0 bases, and 14 bases lay in between. Germline CDR1 is MNHEY and CDR2 is SVGEGT. The CDR3 runs to 14 residues. The CDR3 coding sequence is TGTGCCAGCTCCCGGGGACCCAACTCCTACGAGCAGTACTTC. This translates into CASSRGPNSYEQYF.

V is TRBV7-2 and J is TRBJ2-5, with 8 bases identical to TRBD2. J lost 4 bases, V lost 4 bases, and 8 bases had no gene match. Germline V gene sequence: CDR1 SGHTA, CDR2 FQGNSA. The CDR3 covers 15 residues. CDR3 bases: TGTGCCAGCAGCTCATCCTCCACTAGCGGAGAGACCCAGTACTTC. Translated: CASSSSSTSGETQYF.

The chain couples TRBV5-1 to TRBJ2-7; D is ambiguous. CDR1 SGHRS and CDR2 YFSETQ come from the germline V gene. The CDR3 totals 15 residues. The V gene lost 0 bases and the J gene lost 2 bases, with 12 bases spanning the gap. CDR3 residues: CASSLGEVRPYEQYF. In nucleotides, the CDR3 is TGCGCCAGCAGCTTGGGAGAGGTTCGGCCCTACGAGCAGTACTTC.

V usage is TRBV6-2 or TRBV6-3 and J usage is TRBJ1-2; D gene uncertain. Per the germline V gene, CDR1 is MNHEY and CDR2 is SVGEGT. V lost 6 bases to trimming and J lost 6 bases, with 14 bases between them. CDR3 length: 13 amino acids. The CDR3 is CASSHWTDDGYTF. In DNA, the CDR3 is TGTGCCAGCAGCCACTGGACTGATGATGGCTACACCTTC.

In DNA form, the CDR3 reads TGTGCCAGCAGCCCTCGGCCGGGGTCTAGTGGCTACACCTTC. This translates into CASSPRPGSSGYTF. V usage is TRBV5-8 and J usage is TRBJ1-2; D remains unclear. The germline gives CDR1 SGHTS, CDR2 YDEGEE. The CDR3 contains 14 residues. Between the trimmed V and J ends, which lost 4 bases and 7 bases, there was a span of 17 bases.

The sample holds a few counts of this clonotype. V usage is TRBV9 and J usage is TRBJ2-1; weak D call: TRBD2 (6 bases). The ends were cut back, 3 bases at V and 8 bases at J, with 12 bases in the middle. There are 13 residues in the CDR3. CDR1 SGDLS and CDR2 YYNGEE come from the germline V gene. The CDR3 coding sequence is TGTGCCAGCAGCGGTTCTAGCGCCTATGAGCAGTTCTTC. Amino acid sequence: CASSGSSAYEQFF. Full variable domain (remainder filled in from reference TRBV9 and TRBJ2-1): DSGVTQTPKHLITATGQRVTLRCSPRSGDLSVYWYQQSLDQGLQFLIQYYNGEERAKGNILERFSAQQFPDLHSELNLSSLELGDSALYFCASSGSSAYEQFFGPGTRLTVL.

The CDR3 DNA reads TGCAGTGCTAGAGTCGTAGGCCAGGGGACTGAAAAACTGTTTTTT. The encoded protein is CSARVVGQGTEKLFF. The chain has TRBV20-1 and TRBJ1-4; D perhaps matches TRBD1 (6 bases). Trimming shortened V by 1 base and J by 7 bases, and 16 bases separated the two germline ends. Germline V gives CDR1 DFQATT, CDR2 SNEGSKA (reference sequence). The CDR3 is made up of 15 amino acids.

V gene TRBV7-9 combines with J gene TRBJ2-7; 9 bases line up with TRBD1. The V segment lost 3 bases and the J segment 0 bases; nucleotides outside the gene matches: 3. This CDR3 spans 15 amino acids. Germline-derived CDR1 and CDR2 are SEHNR and FQNEAQ (reference sequence). CDR3 DNA sequence: TGTGCCAGCAGCTTGACAGGGGGTAGCTCCTACGAGCAGTACTTC. Its protein product is CASSLTGGSSYEQYF. Full variable domain (missing parts from reference TRBV7-9 and TRBJ2-7): DTGVSQNPRHKITKRGQNVTFRCDPISEHNRLYWYRQTLGQGPEFLTYFQNEAQLEKSRLLSDRFSAERPKGSFSTLEIQRTEQGDSAMYLCASSLTGGSSYEQYFGPGTRLTVT.

This clonotype has more than one count but fewer than ten. The rearrangement uses TRBV7-9 and TRBJ1-2; tentative D call: TRBD1 (6 bases). Trimming took off 5 bases at V and 3 bases at J, with 10 bases between the two ends. From germline, CDR1 is SEHNR and CDR2 FQNEAQ (reference sequence). This CDR3 region has 13 residues. The CDR3 spells CASSPDSHYGYTF. In DNA, the CDR3 is TGTGCCAGCAGCCCGGACAGCCACTATGGCTACACCTTC. The variable domain in full, with the rest retrieved from reference TRBV7-9 and TRBJ1-2, is DTGVSQNPRHKITKRGQNVTFRCDPISEHNRLYWYRQTLGQGPEFLTYFQNEAQLEKSRLLSDRFSAERPKGSFSTLEIQRTEQGDSAMYLCASSPDSHYGYTFGSGTRLTVV.

V is TRBV11-2 and J is TRBJ2-1; 8 nucleotides match TRBD1. The CDR3 is 16 amino acids. Germline V gene sequence: CDR1 SGHAT, CDR2 FQNNGV. V shed 1 base and J 9 bases; nucleotides not matched to a gene: 11. The CDR3 bases are TGTGCCAGCAGCTTAGTCGACAGGGGAGTCTTGGGTGAGCAGTTCTTC. Amino acid sequence: CASSLVDRGVLGEQFF.

This chain uses TRBV12-3 or TRBV12-4 with TRBJ1-5; TRBD1 matches 7 bases. Losses at the gene ends were 5 bases for V and 2 bases for J; bases not matched to a gene: 9. CDR3 length equals 16 residues. Written as DNA, the CDR3 is TGTGCCAGCAGTAGAGACAGGGTGTGGGGCAATCAGCCCCAGCATTTT. Protein: CASSRDRVWGNQPQHF.

The chain recombines TRBV12-3 or TRBV12-4 with TRBJ1-2, with a weak D call TRBD1 (5 bases). CDR3 length equals 13 residues. Trimming removed 6 bases at V and 2 bases at J, with 10 bases between. The CDR3 DNA follows: TGTGCCAGCAGCAGGACATCAAACTATGGCTACACCTTC. It translates to CASSRTSNYGYTF.

This chain uses TRBV4-1 with TRBJ1-2, with D uncertain. Trimming shortened V by 0 bases and J by 9 bases, and 17 bases separated the two germline ends. Germline lookup yields CDR1 MGHRA and CDR2 YSYEKL. The CDR3 sequence is 15 residues long. The CDR3 DNA is TGCGCCAGCAGCCAAGATTTCGTCCGTCCTGCTAGCTACACCTTC. Residues: CASSQDFVRPASYTF.